The 18 T cell receptor beta chains in this list originate from one sample, sequenced in a study of post-analysis software for immune sequencing data. General study points: The study found TRBV5-6, TRBV5-1 and TRBV20-1 among several TRBV segments more frequent in patients than controls.

Researchers reported that TCR beta cDNA libraries carried unique molecular identifiers. TCRdb processed the PCR reads anew with MiXCR; each CDR3 protein has one entry. Here the sample spans about half a million distinct CDR3 sequences, around a third being singletons. These receptors lack a known antigen. Sequenced: blood. The receptors were sampled from a girl aged 2 to 17 with multiple sclerosis.

The chain is built from TRBV20-1 and TRBJ2-7, with D perhaps matching TRBD2 (7 bases). Trimming removed 0 bases at V and 4 bases at J, with 10 bases between. There are 13 residues in the CDR3. The germline V gene encodes CDR1 DFQATT and CDR2 SNEGSKA (reference sequence). CDR3 loop: CSAREEGGYEQYF. The CDR3 nucleotides are TGCAGTGCTAGAGAGGAGGGGGGGTACGAGCAGTACTTC.

V is TRBV4-1 and J is TRBJ2-1; 7 bases match TRBD1. Losses at the gene ends were 2 bases for V and 2 bases for J; bases not matched to a gene: 6. This CDR3 is built from 16 residues. From germline, CDR1 is MGHRA and CDR2 YSYEKL. The CDR3 loop reads CASSQIPGQPYNEQFF. CDR3 DNA sequence: TGCGCCAGCAGCCAAATACCGGGACAGCCCTACAATGAGCAGTTCTTC.

This clonotype was detected a few times. The J gene is TRBJ1-5, the V gene TRBV27; D ambiguous. CDR3 length equals 15 residues. Trimming left V 1 base short and J 0 bases short, with 7 bases between. Germline V lookup: CDR1 MNHEY, CDR2 SMNVEV (reference sequence). CDR3 in amino acids: CASSLLGRSNQPQHF. The CDR3 DNA sequence: TGTGCCAGCAGTTTATTAGGACGTAGCAATCAGCCCCAGCATTTT.

This clonotype was found many times. This rearrangement joins TRBV4-2 to TRBJ1-2; 7 nucleotides agree with TRBD1. This CDR3 spans 15 amino acids. J was trimmed by 3 bases and V by 0 bases; bases with no gene match: 4. Germline CDR1 LGHNA, CDR2 YNFKEQ. CDR3 sequence (DNA): TGTGCCAGCAGCCAAGATGACAGGGTGGACTATGGCTACACCTTC. This codes for CASSQDDRVDYGYTF.

The rearrangement uses TRBV7-9 and TRBJ1-2; tentatively, D is TRBD1 (6 bases). Germline CDR1 and CDR2: SEHNR and FQNEAQ (reference sequence). V was pared by 0 bases and J by 7 bases, with 15 bases between. The CDR3 is 15 residues long. In DNA form, the CDR3 reads TGTGCCAGCAGCTTAGCCCCGAACAGGGCGGTTGGCTACACCTTC. Translating gives CASSLAPNRAVGYTF.

The DNA of the CDR3 is TGTGCCAGCAGTTATCGCCATCCCTCCTACGAGCAGTACTTC. Translating it yields CASSYRHPSYEQYF. This rearrangement joins TRBV6-5 to TRBJ2-7; D gene unclear. The V and J ends lost 3 bases and 0 bases respectively, with 9 bases between them. The CDR3 sequence is 14 residues long. Germline V gene lookup returns CDR1 MNHEY and CDR2 SVGAGI.

The chain couples TRBV20-1 to TRBJ2-3; TRBD2 agrees at 9 bases. The CDR3 is made up of 14 amino acids. V was clipped by 1 base and J by 2 bases; unmatched bases: 1. The germline CDR1 and CDR2 sequences are DFQATT and SNEGSKA (reference sequence). This chain's CDR3 is CSARVAGDTDTQYF. Written as DNA, the CDR3 is TGCAGTGCTAGAGTAGCGGGGGACACAGATACGCAGTATTTT.

The gene calls are TRBV7-9 and TRBJ2-5; no reliable D call. This CDR3 is built from 14 residues. V lost 1 base to trimming and J lost 4 bases, with 10 bases between them. The germline gives CDR1 SEHNR, CDR2 FQNEAQ (reference sequence). CDR3 nucleotide sequence: TGTGCCAGCAGCTTAGTTGGTAACCTAGAGACCCAGTACTTC. This gives the protein CASSLVGNLETQYF.

In its sample, this clonotype was seen a few times. The chain uses TRBV4-1 and TRBJ2-7; D unclear. V shed 1 base and J shed 2 bases, with 9 bases lying between them. In germline, CDR1 is MGHRA, CDR2 YSYEKL. The CDR3 spans 14 residues. The CDR3 DNA reads TGCGCCAGCAGCCAAGTCACCGGCGCCTACGAGCAGTACTTC. The encoded protein is CASSQVTGAYEQYF.

V and J are TRBV20-1 and TRBJ2-7; D is unclear. CDR1 and CDR2 (germline): DFQATT, SNEGSKA (reference sequence). The CDR3 contains 10 residues. Trimming pared 0 bases from V and 5 bases from J, leaving 2 bases between. CDR3 sequence: CSARDDEQYF. The DNA for the CDR3 is TGCAGTGCTAGAGATGACGAGCAGTACTTC.

This clonotype has more than one count but fewer than ten. The V and J genes are TRBV20-1 and TRBJ2-1; 9 bases map to TRBD2. CDR3 size: 15 residues. Germline CDR1 is DFQATT and CDR2 is SNEGSKA (reference sequence). J lost 7 bases, V lost 5 bases, and 12 bases had no gene match. CDR3 region: CSALEGGGAPNEQFF. The CDR3, as DNA: TGCAGTGCTCTAGAGGGCGGGGGGGCCCCTAATGAGCAGTTCTTC.

The chain uses TRBV12-3 or TRBV12-4 and TRBJ1-1, with 10 nucleotides matching TRBD1. The CDR3 length is 15 residues. The junction had 9 bases not matched to a gene; V was cut back by 6 bases and J by 5 bases. The CDR3: CASSRPDRGWTEAFF. CDR3 bases: TGTGCCAGCAGCCGTCCGGACAGGGGGTGGACTGAAGCTTTCTTT.

The rearrangement joins TRBV5-1 to TRBJ2-3; 9 positions match TRBD2. With 0 bases clipped from V and 2 bases from J, the junction kept 7 bases outside the gene matches. Germline values: CDR1 SGHRS, CDR2 YFSETQ. CDR3 size: 17 residues. The CDR3 nucleotides read TGCGCCAGCAGCTTGGATTTGGGGACTAGCCTCACAGATACGCAGTATTTT. It codes for CASSLDLGTSLTDTQYF.

The V call is TRBV20-1, the J call TRBJ2-5; 9 nucleotides line up with TRBD2. This CDR3 has 16 amino acids. Germline V gene lookup returns CDR1 DFQATT and CDR2 SNEGSKA (reference sequence). J gave up 3 bases and V 0 bases, and 8 bases lay outside the gene matches. Here the CDR3 DNA reads TGCAGTGCTAGAGAAAAGCGGGGGGCCGGGAAAGAGACCCAGTACTTC. It is translated as CSAREKRGAGKETQYF.

The chain uses TRBV29-1 and TRBJ1-2, with a possible D match to TRBD1 (5 bases). Germline lookup yields CDR1 SQVTM and CDR2 ANQGSEA. Trimming cost V 7 bases and J 4 bases, with 16 bases left between them. The CDR3 runs 13 residues. The CDR3 region is CSGGGGSLYGYTF. The CDR3 nucleotides are TGCAGCGGTGGGGGAGGGTCCCTCTATGGCTACACCTTC. The full variable domain, completed using reference TRBV29-1 and TRBJ1-2, is SAVISQKPSRDICQRGTSLTIQCQVDSQVTMMFWYRQQPGQSLTLIATANQGSEATYESGFVIDKFPISRPNLTFSTLTVSNMSPEDSSIYLCSGGGGSLYGYTFGSGTRLTVV.

V gene TRBV20-1 combines with J gene TRBJ1-5; no definite D call. The V gene lost 1 base and the J gene lost 6 bases, with 7 bases spanning the gap. This CDR3 has 12 amino acids. Germline-derived CDR1 and CDR2 are DFQATT and SNEGSKA (reference sequence). CDR3 residues: CSARVGCQPQHF. In DNA, the CDR3 is TGCAGTGCTAGAGTAGGCTGTCAGCCCCAGCATTTT.

The rearrangement links TRBV5-5 to TRBJ1-1; 8 positions match TRBD1. This CDR3 spans 14 amino acids. Trimming removed 3 bases from V and 10 bases from J; junction bases left unmatched: 11. The germline CDR1 and CDR2 sequences are SGHKS and YYEKEE (reference sequence). The CDR3 region is CASSWGTGQDRAFF. Written as DNA, the CDR3 is TGTGCCAGCAGCTGGGGGACAGGCCAAGATAGAGCTTTCTTT.

This clonotype was seen a single time. This chain joins TRBV5-1 and TRBJ2-4; TRBD1 aligns across 7 bases. The CDR3 covers 14 residues. V was clipped by 4 bases and J by 9 bases; unmatched bases: 10. Per the germline V gene, CDR1 is SGHRS and CDR2 is YFSETQ. The CDR3 DNA sequence: TGCGCCAGCAGCACGTACGGGACAGAAAGCATTCAGTACTTC. It specifies CASSTYGTESIQYF.